These T cell receptor beta chains were read from a single sample in a study of cytomegalovirus exposure and HLA in healthy donors. Only in-frame clones appear in the TCRdb table, and some are missing; sequencing was by immunoSEQ multiplex PCR. The sample contains roughly 120,000 clones, 70% to 85% of which appear only once. Input material: PBMCs. These receptors were obtained from a human donor in good health. Both conserved end residues are part of each CDR3.

J gene: TRBJ1-2; V gene: TRBV28; CDR3 protein: CASSPRGHGYTF
J gene: TRBJ2-3; V gene: TRBV6-1; CDR3 protein: CASSDGLVQSDTQYF
J gene: TRBJ2-1; V gene: TRBV29-1; CDR3 protein: CSVERGSGNEQFF
J gene: TRBJ2-1; V gene: TRBV18; CDR3 protein: CASSPPRRPSSGEQFF
J gene: TRBJ1-1; V gene: TRBV5-1; CDR3 protein: CASSLDGHYLRTEAFF
J gene: TRBJ2-1; V gene: TRBV10-3; CDR3 protein: CATSRLGLAGDEQFF
J gene: TRBJ2-1; V gene: TRBV5-6; CDR3 protein: CASSRAGGSYNEQFF
J gene: TRBJ2-1; V gene: TRBV5-1; CDR3 protein: CASPHWAPYNEQFF
J gene: TRBJ1-5; V gene: TRBV28; CDR3 protein: CASSFGRLHQPQHF
J gene: TRBJ2-2; V gene: TRBV19; CDR3 protein: CASSWGGYANTGELFF
J gene: TRBJ1-4; V gene: TRBV7-3; CDR3 protein: CASSTLTKGEKLFF
J gene: TRBJ2-5; V gene: TRBV18; CDR3 protein: CASSPTGSEETQYF
J gene: TRBJ1-2; V gene: TRBV6-4; CDR3 protein: CASSDSGGQYGYTF
J gene: TRBJ1-1; V gene: TRBV10-1; CDR3 protein: CASSDGQGRTEAFF
J gene: TRBJ2-1; V gene: TRBV2; CDR3 protein: CASSEELNSYNEQFF
J gene: TRBJ2-1; V gene: TRBV28; CDR3 protein: CASSPLAGLDNEQFF
J gene: TRBJ2-6; V gene: TRBV5-1; CDR3 protein: CASSLPSGDSGANVLTF
J gene: TRBJ1-5; V gene: TRBV7-2; CDR3 protein: CASSLVKGVGQPQHF
J gene: TRBJ1-1; V gene: TRBV7-8; CDR3 protein: CASSHDRGDTEAFF
J gene: -; V gene: TRBV5-4; CDR3 protein: CASSLAGGRAYEQYF
J gene: TRBJ2-1; V gene: TRBV9; CDR3 protein: CASSVGVGNEQFF
J gene: TRBJ1-5; V gene: TRBV19; CDR3 protein: CASSVGHPNSNQPQHF
J gene: TRBJ2-3; V gene: TRBV7-8; CDR3 protein: CASSLLSSGSRRDTQYF
J gene: TRBJ1-1; V gene: TRBV28; CDR3 protein: CASSSWWDREASTEAFF
J gene: TRBJ2-3; V gene: TRBV30; CDR3 protein: CAWSVGGAQYF
J gene: TRBJ2-3; V gene: TRBV7-9; CDR3 protein: CAPSGLAGTSTDTQYF
J gene: TRBJ1-1; V gene: TRBV10-3; CDR3 protein: CAISESPVLEGMWTEAFF
J gene: TRBJ2-1; V gene: TRBV6-6; CDR3 protein: CATASSGRGNEQFF
J gene: TRBJ2-5; V gene: TRBV6-5; CDR3 protein: CASSSQGAGEETQYF
J gene: -; V gene: TRBV19; CDR3 protein: CASRKTGQGINEQYF
J gene: TRBJ2-1; V gene: TRBV11-2; CDR3 protein: CASSLDPNPLAGGYNEQFF
J gene: TRBJ2-3; V gene: TRBV5-6; CDR3 protein: CASSPPPSVTTDTQYF
J gene: TRBJ1-6; V gene: TRBV7-9; CDR3 protein: CASSLIQDNSPLHF
J gene: TRBJ2-2; V gene: TRBV5-5; CDR3 protein: CASSSTTGRWTGELFF
J gene: TRBJ1-5; V gene: TRBV7-9; CDR3 protein: CASSSDRGSNQPQHF
J gene: TRBJ2-7; V gene: TRBV28; CDR3 protein: CASSNRGPNYEQYF
J gene: TRBJ2-6; V gene: TRBV5-1; CDR3 protein: CASSTGQGTSGANVLTF
J gene: TRBJ1-5; V gene: TRBV2; CDR3 protein: CASRRDRGAQPQHF
J gene: TRBJ1-2; V gene: TRBV5-3; CDR3 protein: CARSADRPRARGYTF
J gene: TRBJ2-2; V gene: TRBV7-3; CDR3 protein: CASSLTRQGSGELFF
J gene: TRBJ2-5; V gene: TRBV10-2; CDR3 protein: CASSESLVTQYF
J gene: TRBJ1-4; V gene: TRBV6-6; CDR3 protein: CASWPNRRFNEKLFF
J gene: TRBJ2-5; V gene: TRBV6-1; CDR3 protein: CASSIQESSGEQYF
J gene: TRBJ2-7; V gene: TRBV18; CDR3 protein: CASSPIPAGSLISYEQYF
J gene: TRBJ2-1; V gene: TRBV4-1; CDR3 protein: CASSQQVSSYNEQFF
J gene: TRBJ2-1; V gene: TRBV7-9; CDR3 protein: CASSLPLAIVYNEQFF
J gene: TRBJ1-1; V gene: TRBV9; CDR3 protein: CASSVGSQASNTEAFF
J gene: TRBJ2-7; V gene: TRBV5-1; CDR3 protein: CASSFGTTRYEQYF
J gene: TRBJ2-1; V gene: TRBV7-8; CDR3 protein: CASSLAAGVGNEQFF
J gene: TRBJ2-1; V gene: TRBV2; CDR3 protein: CASSEWSFDEQFF
J gene: TRBJ1-1; V gene: TRBV6-5; CDR3 protein: CATTRVRGTEAFF